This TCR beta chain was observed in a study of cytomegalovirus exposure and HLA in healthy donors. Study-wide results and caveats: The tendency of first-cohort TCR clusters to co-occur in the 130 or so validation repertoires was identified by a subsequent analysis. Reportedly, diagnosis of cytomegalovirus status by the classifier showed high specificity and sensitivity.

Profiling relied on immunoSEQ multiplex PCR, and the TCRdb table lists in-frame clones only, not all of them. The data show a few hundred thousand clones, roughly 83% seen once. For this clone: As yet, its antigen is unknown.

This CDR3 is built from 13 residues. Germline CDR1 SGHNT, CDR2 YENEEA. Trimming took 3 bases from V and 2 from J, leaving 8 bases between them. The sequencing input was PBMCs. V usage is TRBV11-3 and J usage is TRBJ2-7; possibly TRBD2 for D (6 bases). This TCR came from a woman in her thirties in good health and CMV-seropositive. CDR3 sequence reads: CASSFGGPYEQYF. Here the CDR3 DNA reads TGTGCCAGCAGCTTCGGGGGACCCTACGAGCAGTACTTC.